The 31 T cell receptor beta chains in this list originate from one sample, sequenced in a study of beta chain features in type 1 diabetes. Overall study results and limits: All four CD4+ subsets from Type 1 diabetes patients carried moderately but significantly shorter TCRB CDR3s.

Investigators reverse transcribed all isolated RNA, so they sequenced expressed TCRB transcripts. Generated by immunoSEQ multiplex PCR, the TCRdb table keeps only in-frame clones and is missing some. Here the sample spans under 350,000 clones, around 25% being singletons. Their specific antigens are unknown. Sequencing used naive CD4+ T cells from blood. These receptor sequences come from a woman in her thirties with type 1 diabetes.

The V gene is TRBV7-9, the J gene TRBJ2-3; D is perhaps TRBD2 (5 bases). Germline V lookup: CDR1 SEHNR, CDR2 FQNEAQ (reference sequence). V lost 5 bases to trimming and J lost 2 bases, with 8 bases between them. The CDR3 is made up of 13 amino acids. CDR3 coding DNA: TGTGCCAGCAGCCAGGAGGTCACAGATACGCAGTATTTT. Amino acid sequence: CASSQEVTDTQYF. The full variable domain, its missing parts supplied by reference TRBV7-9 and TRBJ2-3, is DTGVSQNPRHKITKRGQNVTFRCDPISEHNRLYWYRQTLGQGPEFLTYFQNEAQLEKSRLLSDRFSAERPKGSFSTLEIQRTEQGDSAMYLCASSQEVTDTQYFGPGTRLTVL.

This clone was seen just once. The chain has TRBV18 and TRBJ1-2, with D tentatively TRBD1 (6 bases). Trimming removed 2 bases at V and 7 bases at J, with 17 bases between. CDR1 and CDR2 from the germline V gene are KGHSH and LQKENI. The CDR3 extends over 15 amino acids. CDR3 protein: CASSPSEGDESGYTF. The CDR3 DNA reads TGTGCCAGCTCACCATCCGAGGGGGATGAAAGTGGCTACACCTTC.

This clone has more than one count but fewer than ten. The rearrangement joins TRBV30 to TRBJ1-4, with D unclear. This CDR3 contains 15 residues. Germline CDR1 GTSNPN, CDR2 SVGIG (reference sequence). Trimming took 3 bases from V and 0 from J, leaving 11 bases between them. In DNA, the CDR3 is TGTGCCTGGAGACGGACTCACGCAACTAATGAAAAACTGTTTTTT. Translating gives CAWRRTHATNEKLFF.

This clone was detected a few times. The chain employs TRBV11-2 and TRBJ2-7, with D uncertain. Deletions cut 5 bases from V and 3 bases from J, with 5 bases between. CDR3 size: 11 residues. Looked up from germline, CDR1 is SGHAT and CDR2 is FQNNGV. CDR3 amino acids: CASSQHYEQYF. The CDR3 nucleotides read TGTGCCAGCAGCCAACACTACGAGCAGTACTTC.

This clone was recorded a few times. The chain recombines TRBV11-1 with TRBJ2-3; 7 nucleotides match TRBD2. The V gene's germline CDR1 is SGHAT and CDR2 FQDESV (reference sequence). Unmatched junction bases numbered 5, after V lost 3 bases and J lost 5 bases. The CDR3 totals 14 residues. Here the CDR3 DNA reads TGTGCCAGCAGCTTCCGACGGGGGGTAGATACGCAGTATTTT. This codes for CASSFRRGVDTQYF.

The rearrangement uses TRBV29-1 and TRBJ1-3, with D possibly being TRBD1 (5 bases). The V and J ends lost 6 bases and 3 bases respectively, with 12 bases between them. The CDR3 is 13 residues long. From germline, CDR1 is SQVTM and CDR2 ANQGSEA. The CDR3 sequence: CSVVDRNGNTIYF. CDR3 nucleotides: TGCAGCGTGGTTGACAGAAATGGAAACACCATATATTTT.

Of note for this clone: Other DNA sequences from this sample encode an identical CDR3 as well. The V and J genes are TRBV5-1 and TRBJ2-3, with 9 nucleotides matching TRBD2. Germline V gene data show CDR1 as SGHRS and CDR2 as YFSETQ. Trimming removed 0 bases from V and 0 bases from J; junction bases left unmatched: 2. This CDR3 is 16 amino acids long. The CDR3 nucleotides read TGCGCCAGCAGCTTGGGGCTAGCGGGAAGCACAGATACGCAGTATTTT. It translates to CASSLGLAGSTDTQYF.

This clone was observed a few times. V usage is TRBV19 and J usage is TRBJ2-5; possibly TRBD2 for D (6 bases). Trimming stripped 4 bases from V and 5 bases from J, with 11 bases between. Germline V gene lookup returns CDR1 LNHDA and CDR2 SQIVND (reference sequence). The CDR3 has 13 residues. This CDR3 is CASSKGGLETQYF. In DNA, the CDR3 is TGTGCCAGTAGTAAGGGAGGCCTTGAGACCCAGTACTTC.

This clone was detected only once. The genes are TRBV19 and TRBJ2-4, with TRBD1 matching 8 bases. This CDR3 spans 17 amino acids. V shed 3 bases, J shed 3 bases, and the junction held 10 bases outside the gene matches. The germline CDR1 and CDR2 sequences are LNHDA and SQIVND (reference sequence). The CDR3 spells CASSMPGRGLVKNIQYF. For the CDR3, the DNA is TGTGCCAGTAGTATGCCTGGCAGGGGGCTTGTCAAAAACATTCAGTACTTC.

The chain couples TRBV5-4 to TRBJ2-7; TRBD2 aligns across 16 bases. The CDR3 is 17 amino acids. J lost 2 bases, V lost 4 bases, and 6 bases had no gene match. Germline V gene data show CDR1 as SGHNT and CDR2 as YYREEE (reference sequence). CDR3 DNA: TGTGCCAGCAGCCTGGGACTAGCGGGAGGGTTTACCTACGAGCAGTACTTC. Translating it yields CASSLGLAGGFTYEQYF.

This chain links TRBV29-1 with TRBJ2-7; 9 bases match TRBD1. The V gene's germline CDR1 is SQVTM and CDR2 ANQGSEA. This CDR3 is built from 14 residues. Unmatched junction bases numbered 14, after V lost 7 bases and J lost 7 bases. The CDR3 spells CSAGPTGGSREQYF. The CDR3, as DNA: TGCAGCGCTGGCCCGACAGGGGGAAGCCGAGAGCAGTACTTC.

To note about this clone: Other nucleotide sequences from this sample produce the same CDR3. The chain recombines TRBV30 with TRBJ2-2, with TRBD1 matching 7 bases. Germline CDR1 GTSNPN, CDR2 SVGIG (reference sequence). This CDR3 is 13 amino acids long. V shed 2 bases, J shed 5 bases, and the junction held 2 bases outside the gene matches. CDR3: CAWSLQGTGELFF. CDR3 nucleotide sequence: TGTGCCTGGAGTCTACAGGGGACCGGGGAGCTGTTTTTT.

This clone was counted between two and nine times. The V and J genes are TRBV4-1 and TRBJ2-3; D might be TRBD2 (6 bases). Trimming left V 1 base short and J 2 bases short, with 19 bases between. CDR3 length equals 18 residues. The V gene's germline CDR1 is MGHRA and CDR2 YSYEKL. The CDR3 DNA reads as TGCGCCAGCAGCCAAGGTCCTTTCCGGCGGGATCACACAGATACGCAGTATTTT. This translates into CASSQGPFRRDHTDTQYF.

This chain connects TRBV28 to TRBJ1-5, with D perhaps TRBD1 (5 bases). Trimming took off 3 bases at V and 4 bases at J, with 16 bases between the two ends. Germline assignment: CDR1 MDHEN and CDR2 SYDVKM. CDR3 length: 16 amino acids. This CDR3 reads CASSLYPGEGNQPQHF. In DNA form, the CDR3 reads TGTGCCAGCAGTTTGTACCCGGGGGAGGGAAATCAGCCCCAGCATTTT.

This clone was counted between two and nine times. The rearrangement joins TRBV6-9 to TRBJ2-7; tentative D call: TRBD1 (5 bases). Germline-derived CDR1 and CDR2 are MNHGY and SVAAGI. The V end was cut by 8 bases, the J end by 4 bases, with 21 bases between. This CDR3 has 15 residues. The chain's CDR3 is CASPDIVDTNYEQYF. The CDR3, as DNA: TGTGCCAGCCCCGATATAGTGGACACTAATTACGAGCAGTACTTC.

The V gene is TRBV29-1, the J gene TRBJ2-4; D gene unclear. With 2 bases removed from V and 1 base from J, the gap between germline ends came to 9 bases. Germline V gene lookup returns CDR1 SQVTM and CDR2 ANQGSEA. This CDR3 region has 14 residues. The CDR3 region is CSVEQEWAKNIQYF. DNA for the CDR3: TGCAGCGTTGAACAAGAGTGGGCCAAAAACATTCAGTACTTC.

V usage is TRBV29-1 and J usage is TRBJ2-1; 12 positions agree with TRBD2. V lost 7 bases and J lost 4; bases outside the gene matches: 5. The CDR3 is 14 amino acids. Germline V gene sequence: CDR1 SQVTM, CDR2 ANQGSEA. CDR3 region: CSARTSGDYNEQFF. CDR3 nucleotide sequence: TGCAGCGCTAGGACTAGCGGGGATTACAATGAGCAGTTCTTC.

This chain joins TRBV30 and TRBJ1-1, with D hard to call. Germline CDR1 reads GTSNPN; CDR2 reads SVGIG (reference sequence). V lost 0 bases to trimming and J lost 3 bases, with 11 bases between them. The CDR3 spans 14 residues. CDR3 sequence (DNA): TGTGCCTGGAGTGTATCCTGGAGAGACACTGAAGCTTTCTTT. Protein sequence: CAWSVSWRDTEAFF.

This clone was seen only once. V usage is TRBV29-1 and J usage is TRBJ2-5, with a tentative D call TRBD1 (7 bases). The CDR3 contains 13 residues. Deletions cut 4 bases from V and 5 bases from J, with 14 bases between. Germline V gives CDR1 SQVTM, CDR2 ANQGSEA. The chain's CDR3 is CSVGGSGGETQYF. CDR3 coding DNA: TGCAGCGTTGGGGGGTCAGGGGGGGAGACCCAGTACTTC.

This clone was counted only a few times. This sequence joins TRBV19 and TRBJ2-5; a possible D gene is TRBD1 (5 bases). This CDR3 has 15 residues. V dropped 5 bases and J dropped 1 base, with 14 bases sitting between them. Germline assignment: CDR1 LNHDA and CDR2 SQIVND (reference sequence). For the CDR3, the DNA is TGTGCCAGTAGTGGGAAAGGGGCGGCCCAAGAGACCCAGTACTTC. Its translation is CASSGKGAAQETQYF.

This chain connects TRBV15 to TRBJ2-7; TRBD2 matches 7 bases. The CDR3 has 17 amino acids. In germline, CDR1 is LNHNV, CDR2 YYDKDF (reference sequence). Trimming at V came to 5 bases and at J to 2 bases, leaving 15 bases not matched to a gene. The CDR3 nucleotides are TGTGCCACCAGCCCCCTGGGGAGCGGGACCTTTACCTACGAGCAGTACTTC. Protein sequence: CATSPLGSGTFTYEQYF.

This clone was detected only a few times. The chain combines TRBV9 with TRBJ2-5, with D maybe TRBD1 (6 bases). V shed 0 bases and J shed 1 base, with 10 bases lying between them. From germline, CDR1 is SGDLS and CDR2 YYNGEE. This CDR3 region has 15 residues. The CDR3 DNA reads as TGTGCCAGCAGCGTAGGTGGGGGCAGCCAAGAGACCCAGTACTTC. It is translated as CASSVGGGSQETQYF.

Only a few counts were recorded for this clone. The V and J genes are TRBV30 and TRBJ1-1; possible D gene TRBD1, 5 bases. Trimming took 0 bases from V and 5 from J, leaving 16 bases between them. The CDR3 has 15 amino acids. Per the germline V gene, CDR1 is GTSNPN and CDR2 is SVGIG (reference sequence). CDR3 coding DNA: TGTGCCTGGAGTGTACCCCCCGACAGTTTGACTGAAGCTTTCTTT. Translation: CAWSVPPDSLTEAFF.

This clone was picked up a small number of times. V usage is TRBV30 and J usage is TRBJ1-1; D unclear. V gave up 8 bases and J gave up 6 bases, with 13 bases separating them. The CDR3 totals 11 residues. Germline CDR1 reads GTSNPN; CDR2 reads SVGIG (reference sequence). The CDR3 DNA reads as TGTGCCCGCCGTGGAGAGGCTGAAGCTTTCTTT. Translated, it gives CARRGEAEAFF.

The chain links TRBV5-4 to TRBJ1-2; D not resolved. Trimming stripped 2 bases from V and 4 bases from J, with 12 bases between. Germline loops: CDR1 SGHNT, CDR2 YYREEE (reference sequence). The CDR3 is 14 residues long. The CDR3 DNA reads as TGTGCCAGCAGCTTTCGAGGGCGCCTCTATGGCTACACCTTC. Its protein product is CASSFRGRLYGYTF. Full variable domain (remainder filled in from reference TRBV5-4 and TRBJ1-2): ETGVTQSPTHLIKTRGQQVTLRCSSQSGHNTVSWYQQALGQGPQFIFQYYREEENGRGNFPPRFSGLQFPNYSSELNVNALELDDSALYLCASSFRGRLYGYTFGSGTRLTVV.

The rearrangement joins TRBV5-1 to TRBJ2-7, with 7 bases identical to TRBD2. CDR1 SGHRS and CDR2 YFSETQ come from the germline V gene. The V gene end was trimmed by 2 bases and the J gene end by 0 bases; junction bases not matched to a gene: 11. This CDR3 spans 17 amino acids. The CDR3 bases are TGCGCCAGCAGCTTCGGGGAGGGCGTATCGAGCTCCTACGAGCAGTACTTC. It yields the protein CASSFGEGVSSSYEQYF.

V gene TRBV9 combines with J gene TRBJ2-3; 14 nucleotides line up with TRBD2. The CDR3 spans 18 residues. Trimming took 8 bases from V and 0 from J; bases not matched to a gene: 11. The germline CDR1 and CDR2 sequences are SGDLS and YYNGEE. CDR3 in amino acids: CASNTGTSGSVSTDTQYF. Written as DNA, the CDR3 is TGTGCCAGTAATACCGGGACTAGCGGGAGTGTGAGCACAGATACGCAGTATTTT.

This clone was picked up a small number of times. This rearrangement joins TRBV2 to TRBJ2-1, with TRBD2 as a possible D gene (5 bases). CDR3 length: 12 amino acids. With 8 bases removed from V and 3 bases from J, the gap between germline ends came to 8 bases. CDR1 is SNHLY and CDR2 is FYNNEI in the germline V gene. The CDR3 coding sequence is TGTGCCAGCGGCCGGGACTACAATGAGCAGTTCTTC. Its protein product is CASGRDYNEQFF.

CDR3 sequence (DNA): TGCAGTGCTGAGGTGGCAGAGACCCAGTACTTC. It codes for CSAEVAETQYF. The chain carries TRBV20-1 and TRBJ2-5, with D hard to call. Trimming removed 5 bases from V and 4 bases from J, with 8 bases in between. Germline CDR1 and CDR2: DFQATT and SNEGSKA (reference sequence). The CDR3 runs 11 residues.

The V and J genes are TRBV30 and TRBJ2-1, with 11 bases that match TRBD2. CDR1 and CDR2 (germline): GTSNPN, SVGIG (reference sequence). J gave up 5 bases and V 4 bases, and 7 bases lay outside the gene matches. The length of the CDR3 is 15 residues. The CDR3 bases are TGTGCCTGGACCCCCGGGACTAGCGGCGACAATGAGCAGTTCTTC. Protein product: CAWTPGTSGDNEQFF.

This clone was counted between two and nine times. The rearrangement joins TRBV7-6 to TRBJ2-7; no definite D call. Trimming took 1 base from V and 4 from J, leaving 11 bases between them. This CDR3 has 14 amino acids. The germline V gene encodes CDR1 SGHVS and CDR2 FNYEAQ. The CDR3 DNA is TGTGCCAGCAGCTTAGGTCGGTATGAGTACGAGCAGTACTTC. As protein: CASSLGRYEYEQYF.